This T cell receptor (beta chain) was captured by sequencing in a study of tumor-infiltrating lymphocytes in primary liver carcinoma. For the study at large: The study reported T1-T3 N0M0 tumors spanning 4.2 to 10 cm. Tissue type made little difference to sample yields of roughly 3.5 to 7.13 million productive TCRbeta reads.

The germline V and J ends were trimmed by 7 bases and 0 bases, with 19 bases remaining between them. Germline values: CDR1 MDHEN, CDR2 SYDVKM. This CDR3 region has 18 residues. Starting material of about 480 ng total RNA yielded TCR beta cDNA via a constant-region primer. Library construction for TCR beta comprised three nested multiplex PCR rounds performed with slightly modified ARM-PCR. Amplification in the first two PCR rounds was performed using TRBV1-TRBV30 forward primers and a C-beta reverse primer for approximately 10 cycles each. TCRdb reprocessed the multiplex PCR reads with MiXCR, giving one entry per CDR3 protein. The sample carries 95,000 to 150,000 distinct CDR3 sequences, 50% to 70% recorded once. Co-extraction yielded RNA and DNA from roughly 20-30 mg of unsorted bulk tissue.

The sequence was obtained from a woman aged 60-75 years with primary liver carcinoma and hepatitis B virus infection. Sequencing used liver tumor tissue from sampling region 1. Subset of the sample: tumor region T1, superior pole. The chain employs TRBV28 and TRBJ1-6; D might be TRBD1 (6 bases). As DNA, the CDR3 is TGTGCCAGCAAACCGGGACACCGGAGGGCCTCCTATAATTCACCCCTCCACTTT. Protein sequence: CASKPGHRRASYNSPLHF.